The sequence of this T cell receptor (beta chain) was determined in a study of response to subunit inactivated influenza vaccine. Study-level findings and limits: The study's authors posited that every seasonal influenza vaccination enlists few new T cells.

The CDR3 is made up of 15 amino acids. Trimming removed 6 bases from V and 7 bases from J; junction bases left unmatched: 9. This clonotype was seen a handful of times. Its matching antigen is unknown. TCRdb analysed the RT-PCR reads with MiXCR anew, one entry per CDR3 protein. The table shows hundreds of thousands of distinct CDR3 sequences, with 10% to 15% occurring only once. V is TRBV12-3 or TRBV12-4 and J is TRBJ1-6; 7 bases map to TRBD1. Sequences were derived from PBMCs from blood, sampled on the day of vaccination. This sequence originates from a man aged 45-65 years who received an inactivated influenza vaccine. This CDR3 reads CASRQQGTGNSPLHF. The DNA for the CDR3 is TGTGCCAGCAGGCAACAGGGGACGGGGAATTCACCCCTCCACTTT.